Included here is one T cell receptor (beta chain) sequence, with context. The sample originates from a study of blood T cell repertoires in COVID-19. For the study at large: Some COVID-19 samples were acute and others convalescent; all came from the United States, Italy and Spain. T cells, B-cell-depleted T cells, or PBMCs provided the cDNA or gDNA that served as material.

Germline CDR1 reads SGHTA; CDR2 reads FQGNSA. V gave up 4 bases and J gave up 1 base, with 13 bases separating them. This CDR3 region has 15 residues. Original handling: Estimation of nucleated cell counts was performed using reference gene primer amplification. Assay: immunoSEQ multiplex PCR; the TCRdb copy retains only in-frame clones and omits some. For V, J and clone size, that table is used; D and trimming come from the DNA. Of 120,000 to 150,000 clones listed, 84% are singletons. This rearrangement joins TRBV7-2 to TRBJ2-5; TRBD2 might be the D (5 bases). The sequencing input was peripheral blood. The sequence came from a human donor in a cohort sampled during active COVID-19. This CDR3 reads CASSWRPVPQETQYF. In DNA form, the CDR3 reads TGTGCCAGCAGCTGGAGGCCAGTACCCCAAGAGACCCAGTACTTC.